Reported below is one T cell receptor beta chain. It may be a read error: a sequence one base away is much more abundant. A read error is likely, as this CDR3 ends without the conserved phenylalanine or tryptophan. V was shortened by 4 bases and J by 6 bases, with 10 bases between the two germline ends. Germline V CDR1 and CDR2: MRHNA, SNTAGT. The CDR3 sequence is 13 residues long. This record comes from a study of tumor-infiltrating lymphocytes in primary liver carcinoma. Taking roughly 18-32 mg of unsorted bulk tissue, the authors co-extracted RNA and DNA. TCR beta cDNA was reverse-transcribed from roughly 520 ng of total RNA. The reaction used a constant-region primer and ProtoScript II reverse transcriptase. Slightly modified ARM-PCR served as the procedure for the TCR beta libraries. These libraries came from three rounds of nested multiplex PCR. The first two PCR rounds, around 10 cycles each, used TRBV1-TRBV30 forward primers and a C-beta reverse primer. TCRdb passed the multiplex PCR reads through MiXCR, listing each CDR3 protein once. The table lists tens of thousands of distinct CDR3 sequences, roughly 73% of them singletons.

V and J are TRBV6-4 and TRBJ2-1; D remains ambiguous. The clonotype comes from a woman under 40 with primary liver carcinoma and hepatitis B virus infection. Sequencing was done on a sample of tumor-adjacent normal liver tissue. The CDR3 loop is CASSVGPLNEQFL. CDR3 DNA: TGTGCCAGCAGTGTCGGGCCCCTCAATGAGCAGTTCTTA.